A selection of T cell receptor beta chains follows, all from one sample in a study of blood T cell repertoires in COVID-19. Sequenced by immunoSEQ multiplex PCR; TCRdb stores in-frame clones only, minus some. This table holds about 50,000 clones, roughly four fifths found once. Material: peripheral blood. These receptors all come from a man aged 55-75 years with acute or convalescent COVID-19. The CDR3 runs from the conserved cysteine through the conserved F or W. Fields, in order: CDR3 protein, CDR3 DNA, D gene, V gene, CDR3 length, J gene, clone size. A D gene is named only where the DNA matches it firmly. Not all rows give a size; the values are once, few, many and, for expanded clones, a class.

CDR3 protein: CASGSPTGNEQFF
CDR3 DNA: TGTGCTAGTGGTTCCCCGACAGGAAATGAGCAGTTCTTC
D gene: NA
V gene: TRBV12-5
CDR3 length: 13
J gene: TRBJ2-1
clone size: NA

CDR3 protein: CASSHYNGGQETQYF
CDR3 DNA: TGTGCCAGCAGCCACTATAACGGGGGCCAAGAGACCCAGTACTTC
D gene: NA
V gene: TRBV3-1/TRBV3-2
CDR3 length: 15
J gene: TRBJ2-5
clone size: NA

CDR3 protein: CASSPLKRDRFHYGYTF
CDR3 DNA: TGCGCCAGCAGCCCCCTGAAACGGGACAGATTTCACTATGGCTACACCTTC
D gene: TRBD1
V gene: TRBV4-1
CDR3 length: 17
J gene: TRBJ1-2
clone size: NA

CDR3 protein: CSVETQQGSISGNTIYF
CDR3 DNA: TGCAGCGTTGAAACCCAACAGGGTTCCATCTCTGGAAACACCATATATTTT
D gene: NA
V gene: TRBV29-1
CDR3 length: 17
J gene: TRBJ1-3
clone size: NA

CDR3 protein: CASSYTGGNQPQHF
CDR3 DNA: TGTGCCAGCAGTTATACAGGGGGCAATCAGCCCCAGCATTTT
D gene: TRBD1
V gene: TRBV6-5
CDR3 length: 14
J gene: TRBJ1-5
clone size: NA

CDR3 protein: CASSFQGKGNEKLFF
CDR3 DNA: TGTGCCAGCAGTTTTCAGGGGAAGGGAAATGAAAAACTGTTTTTT
D gene: NA
V gene: TRBV6-5
CDR3 length: 15
J gene: TRBJ1-4
clone size: once

CDR3 protein: CASSEAGQQGVYNSPLHF
CDR3 DNA: TGTGCCAGCAGTGAAGCTGGGCAGCAGGGGGTCTATAATTCACCCCTCCACTTT
D gene: TRBD1
V gene: TRBV2
CDR3 length: 18
J gene: TRBJ1-6
clone size: once

CDR3 protein: CASSQDLAGYQNIQYF
CDR3 DNA: TGTGCCAGCAGCCAAGATCTGGCGGGGTACCAAAACATTCAGTACTTC
D gene: NA
V gene: TRBV4-2
CDR3 length: 16
J gene: TRBJ2-4
clone size: NA

CDR3 protein: CASSLAGYSGNTIYF
CDR3 DNA: TGCGCCAGCAGCTTGGCAGGGTACTCTGGAAACACCATATATTTT
D gene: NA
V gene: TRBV5-1
CDR3 length: 15
J gene: TRBJ1-3
clone size: NA

CDR3 protein: CASSSEGRLGTNYGYTF
CDR3 DNA: TGTGCCAGCAGCTCCGAAGGTAGACTCGGTACTAACTATGGCTACACCTTC
D gene: NA
V gene: TRBV7-2
CDR3 length: 17
J gene: TRBJ1-2
clone size: NA

CDR3 protein: CATSPPTGYGYTF
CDR3 DNA: TGTGCCACCAGTCCTCCCACGGGCTATGGCTACACCTTC
D gene: NA
V gene: TRBV24-1
CDR3 length: 13
J gene: TRBJ1-2
clone size: NA

CDR3 protein: CASSLKTGYDNQPQHF
CDR3 DNA: TGTGCCAGCAGCCTCAAGACAGGGTACGATAATCAGCCCCAGCATTTT
D gene: TRBD1
V gene: TRBV5-8
CDR3 length: 16
J gene: TRBJ1-5
clone size: NA

CDR3 protein: CSVEDGEGANTEAFF
CDR3 DNA: TGCAGCGTTGAAGATGGAGAGGGGGCGAACACTGAAGCTTTCTTT
D gene: TRBD1
V gene: TRBV29-1
CDR3 length: 15
J gene: TRBJ1-1
clone size: NA

CDR3 protein: CASRDTQVTYEQYF
CDR3 DNA: TGTGCCAGCCGAGACACACAGGTGACCTACGAGCAGTACTTC
D gene: NA
V gene: TRBV19
CDR3 length: 14
J gene: TRBJ2-7
clone size: NA

CDR3 protein: CASSQGEFRGELFF
CDR3 DNA: TGTGCCAGCAGCCAAGGCGAATTCCGAGGGGAGCTGTTTTTT
D gene: NA
V gene: TRBV3-1/TRBV3-2
CDR3 length: 14
J gene: TRBJ2-2
clone size: NA

CDR3 protein: CASRSRGSYNSPLHF
CDR3 DNA: TGTGCCAGCAGGTCTCGGGGCTCCTATAATTCACCCCTCCACTTT
D gene: NA
V gene: TRBV6-5
CDR3 length: 15
J gene: TRBJ1-6
clone size: NA

CDR3 protein: CASSADRQEQYF
CDR3 DNA: TGTGCCAGCAGTGCTGACAGGCAGGAGCAGTACTTC
D gene: NA
V gene: TRBV5-5
CDR3 length: 12
J gene: TRBJ2-7
clone size: NA

CDR3 protein: CASSERGSTEAFF
CDR3 DNA: TGCGCCAGCAGTGAAAGGGGGAGCACTGAAGCTTTCTTT
D gene: NA
V gene: TRBV10-1
CDR3 length: 13
J gene: TRBJ1-1
clone size: once

CDR3 protein: CASSSYTDTQYF
CDR3 DNA: TGTGCCAGCAGTTCTTACACAGATACGCAGTATTTT
D gene: NA
V gene: TRBV12-3/TRBV12-4
CDR3 length: 12
J gene: TRBJ2-3
clone size: NA

CDR3 protein: CASSLGQGGIYYEQYF
CDR3 DNA: TGTGCCAGCAGCTTAGGGCAGGGGGGTATCTACTACGAGCAGTACTTC
D gene: NA
V gene: TRBV11-2
CDR3 length: 16
J gene: TRBJ2-7
clone size: NA

CDR3 protein: CASSQEGTRDNEQFF
CDR3 DNA: TGCGCCAGCAGCCAAGAAGGGACTAGGGACAATGAGCAGTTCTTC
D gene: TRBD2
V gene: TRBV4-1
CDR3 length: 15
J gene: TRBJ2-1
clone size: NA

CDR3 protein: CASSEGQGYTGELFF
CDR3 DNA: TGTGCCAGCAGTGAAGGTCAGGGGTACACCGGGGAGCTGTTTTTT
D gene: NA
V gene: TRBV6-1
CDR3 length: 15
J gene: TRBJ2-2
clone size: NA

CDR3 protein: CASSPEGTVRSGEQYF
CDR3 DNA: TGTGCCAGCAGCCCCGAAGGGACAGTCCGTTCTGGGGAGCAGTACTTC
D gene: TRBD1
V gene: TRBV5-6
CDR3 length: 16
J gene: TRBJ2-7
clone size: NA

CDR3 protein: CASSGSGWSSPLHF
CDR3 DNA: TGTGCCAGTTCGGGGTCCGGGTGGTCTTCACCCCTCCACTTT
D gene: NA
V gene: TRBV7-9
CDR3 length: 14
J gene: TRBJ1-6
clone size: NA

CDR3 protein: CASSPVSPDSLFSGYTF
CDR3 DNA: TGTGCCAGCTCACCAGTTTCCCCGGACTCCCTGTTTAGTGGCTACACCTTC
D gene: NA
V gene: TRBV18
CDR3 length: 17
J gene: TRBJ1-2
clone size: NA

CDR3 protein: CASSILPGQGASGTEAFF
CDR3 DNA: TGTGCCAGTAGTATTTTGCCCGGACAGGGGGCGAGTGGCACTGAAGCTTTCTTT
D gene: TRBD1
V gene: TRBV19
CDR3 length: 18
J gene: TRBJ1-1
clone size: NA

CDR3 protein: CASSPDNNYGYTF
CDR3 DNA: TGTGCCAGCAGTCCGGACAATAACTATGGCTACACCTTC
D gene: NA
V gene: TRBV5-4
CDR3 length: 13
J gene: TRBJ1-2
clone size: few

CDR3 protein: CASTQRRGGLTDTQYF
CDR3 DNA: TGCGCCAGCACCCAGAGGCGGGGGGGCCTCACAGATACGCAGTATTTT
D gene: TRBD2
V gene: TRBV4-1
CDR3 length: 16
J gene: TRBJ2-3
clone size: NA